Listed below are T cell receptor beta chains from one sample, sequenced in a study of T-cell memory formation after mild COVID-19. TCRdb called the 5' RACE reads again in MiXCR, with one record for every CDR3 protein. The sample consists of under 200,000 distinct CDR3 sequences, around a third of them appearing once. Sequenced: PBMCs or a T cell subset sorted from them (not recorded which). The receptor source for this set is an adult woman who had mild COVID-19 (a few samples of this study predate the infection). Cell type and time point are not known. Each CDR3 is given with its conserved first and last residue. Each record gives: V gene, J gene, CDR3 protein.

>TRBV5-5|TRBJ2-1
CASSLAIQVSYNEQFF
>TRBV6-2/TRBV6-3|TRBJ2-2
CASSYVRMGPGELFF
>TRBV3-1|TRBJ2-1
CASSHSTSGARNEQFF
>TRBV27|TRBJ1-2
CASSFAWDRDGYTF
>TRBV10-3|TRBJ2-5
CAIGGNQETQYF
>TRBV12-3/TRBV12-4|TRBJ1-5
CASSPRSGTGGNQPQHF
>TRBV9|TRBJ2-5
CASSAGGAETQYF
>TRBV6-6|TRBJ2-5
CASSYPEGLAGQETQYF
>TRBV4-2|TRBJ1-2
CASSPRQMGTGGYTF
>TRBV29-1|TRBJ2-7
CSVRTGSYEQYF
>TRBV6-5|TRBJ2-1
CASSYLGLAGAMFF
>TRBV7-8|TRBJ2-2
CASSSGVETGELFF
>TRBV12-3/TRBV12-4|TRBJ2-2
CASSHKGQNTGELFF